This T cell receptor beta chain stems from a study of CD8+CD57+ T cells in acquired aplastic anemia (dated by TCRdb to the late 2010s). At the level of the whole study: On average, sorted CD4+ and CD8+ cells yielded 3.2 ug of extracted DNA, with a range of 0.2 to 27.4 ug.

In this study, sorted CD4+ and CD8+ T cells from the blood of healthy subjects and of severe aplastic anemia patients had their TCR repertoires deep-sequenced. Ficoll-Paque density gradient centrifugation was used to isolate peripheral blood mononuclear cells. Before DNA extraction, CD4+ and CD8+ T cells were sorted by FACS or by magnetic beads. Genomic DNA was used as template for profiling of TCR beta VDJ combinations and CDR3 sequences. An Illumina HiSeq 2000 was the platform used for TCR repertoire sequencing. The authors processed their data as follows. Repertoire assessment relied on Simpson's diversity index, CDR3 size and DJ length profiles, and TRBV/TRBJ rearrangement plots. The most abundant DNA sequence in the deep sequencing data was defined as the immunodominant clone. CDR3 amino acid sequences were checked for sharing between subjects and were compared against published repertoires and the VDJdb database. The public reads were run again by TCRdb, first through fastp at Q25 and then through MiXCR, and only productive beta chains were kept. For every CDR3 protein sequence, its rows merge into one entry that carries the most common genes and DNA. TCRdb's processing, not the study's, gives the V and J calls here. Counted in this sample were approximately 200,000 distinct CDR3 sequences; 64% of them appeared once. The biggest ten clones account for around 42% of the sample.

Beyond this particular receptor, the publication reports: Between patients and healthy controls, no significant difference in CD8+ Simpson's diversity was found (P=0.060). Although roughly 29 CD8+ CDR3 sequences were shared by patients and controls, these sequences appeared highly expressed in patients and within the immunodominant clones of patients.

From a lookup of the germline V gene (reference sequence), CDR1 and CDR2 are LNHDA and SQIVND. V has 10 bases trimmed and J has 2 bases trimmed; junction bases matching no gene number 5. Including cysteine and phenylalanine, the CDR3 has 15 amino acids. The read is trimmed to its CDR3 DNA, 45 bases read in frame from base 1. On this clonotype itself: The antigen this receptor binds is unknown. Per-base qualities were not stored, and no clone one base away is much larger.

Source material: sorted CD4+, CD8+, or CD8+CD57+ T cells (not recorded which) from PBMCs. This chain joins TRBV19 to TRBJ2-6; 10 central nucleotides agree with TRBD1. This clonotype was obtained from a human donor with severe aplastic anemia or a healthy control (not recorded which). The CDR3 protein is CAISTGGTGANVLTF. The DNA sequence reads TGTGCCATTTCGACAGGGGGCACTGGGGCCAACGTCCTGACTTTC.